This is a list of T cell receptor beta chains from one sample in a study of identical twins. TCRdb ran MiXCR on the 5' RACE reads and lists one entry per CDR3 protein. The table includes fewer than 500,000 distinct CDR3 sequences, less than 25% detected once. The sample was also linked to a second study, of T cells expressing NK-cell markers.

Sequences were obtained from CD4+ T cells sorted from blood. The source is a woman between 18 and 29 years old in good health. CDR3s include the opening cysteine and the closing phenylalanine or tryptophan. The order of the fields is clone size, D gene, V gene, J gene, CDR3 DNA, CDR3 protein. The D gene is left open where the match is weak. Rows give clone size only sometimes, using once, few, many, or a class for an expanded clone.

>few|.|TRBV18|TRBJ1-1
TGTGCCAGCTCACCACGGGGTGAAGCTTTCTTT
CASSPRGEAFF
>.|TRBD2|TRBV5-1|TRBJ2-3
TGCGCCAGCAGCTCCTGGACTAGCGACGCAGATACGCAGTATTTT
CASSSWTSDADTQYF
>few|.|TRBV5-5|TRBJ2-7
TGTGCCAGCCGAGGGGCATACTACGAGCAGTACTTC
CASRGAYYEQYF
>.|.|TRBV7-9|TRBJ2-1
TGTGCCAGCAGCTCGGGGAGGACCGGAAACAATGAGCAGTTCTTC
CASSSGRTGNNEQFF
>.|TRBD1|TRBV20-1|TRBJ2-5
TGCAGTGCTAGACCGAGACAGGGAATAAGCGAGACCCAGTACTTC
CSARPRQGISETQYF
>few|.|TRBV29-1|TRBJ2-5
TGCAGCGTTGGGTCCCAGGCAGAGACCCAGTACTTC
CSVGSQAETQYF
>.|.|TRBV28|TRBJ2-4
TGTGCCAGCAGTTTTACAGGGATAGACATTCAGTACTTC
CASSFTGIDIQYF
>few|.|TRBV11-2|TRBJ2-1
TGTGCCAGCAGCTTACCCGGAGGGGGGGACGTTGAGCAGTTCTTC
CASSLPGGGDVEQFF
>.|.|TRBV10-3|TRBJ2-7
TGTGCCATCGGGGATCCTCTGTCGGGTGGCTACGAGCAGTACTTC
CAIGDPLSGGYEQYF
>few|.|TRBV5-6|TRBJ2-3
TGTGCCAGCCGAGGGACAACTAGCACAGATACGCAGTATTTT
CASRGTTSTDTQYF
>many|.|TRBV24-1|TRBJ2-1
TGTGCCACCAGTGACAGCCACAATGAGCAGTTCTTC
CATSDSHNEQFF
>few|.|TRBV11-2|TRBJ1-1
TGTGCCAGCAGCTTAGCGTACAGTGAAGCTTTCTTT
CASSLAYSEAFF
>.|.|TRBV20-1|TRBJ2-7
TGCAGTGCTAGGACCCCCGGCACCTACGAGCAGTACTTC
CSARTPGTYEQYF
>.|.|TRBV6-2/TRBV6-3|TRBJ2-7
TGTGCCAGCACTTGGAGGAAAACCCATTACGAGCAGTACTTC
CASTWRKTHYEQYF
>many|.|TRBV6-2/TRBV6-3|TRBJ2-1
TGTGCCAGCAGTTACTCGAGTCCCATCGAGCAGTTCTTC
CASSYSSPIEQFF
>.|.|TRBV12-3/TRBV12-4|TRBJ2-3
TGTGCCTCGGGGGCTCACCGCACAGATACGCAGTATTTT
CASGAHRTDTQYF
>few|.|TRBV14|TRBJ2-1
TGTGCCAGCAGCCAAGGATTTAGAAGTGGGTTCCCCTACAATGAGCAGTTCTTC
CASSQGFRSGFPYNEQFF
>.|.|TRBV12-3/TRBV12-4|TRBJ1-1
TGTGCCAGCAGTCCCCGCCCGAGGGGCACTGAAGCTTTCTTT
CASSPRPRGTEAFF
>.|TRBD2|TRBV20-1|TRBJ2-7
TGCAGTGCTCGTAGCGGGAGCCCAGTTTACGAGCAGTACTTC
CSARSGSPVYEQYF
>few|.|TRBV2|TRBJ2-5
TGTGCCAGCAGTCCCCTTCTCCAAGAGACCCAGTACTTC
CASSPLLQETQYF
>few|.|TRBV5-8|TRBJ2-7
TGTGCCAGCAAAACCCGCAGCTACGAGCAGTACTTC
CASKTRSYEQYF
>few|TRBD1|TRBV10-3|TRBJ2-2
TGTGCCATCAGTGGACAGGGGGCTGCCGGGGAGCTGTTTTTT
CAISGQGAAGELFF
>medium-sized|TRBD1|TRBV7-2|TRBJ2-1
TGTGCCAGCAGCTTAACGGGACAGGGGTCAATCCATGAGCAGTTCTTC
CASSLTGQGSIHEQFF
>many|TRBD2|TRBV12-3/TRBV12-4|TRBJ2-1
TGTGCCAGCAGGAAGCGGGAGCAGGGTGAGCAGTTCTTC
CASRKREQGEQFF
>few|TRBD1|TRBV2|TRBJ2-1
TGTGCCAGCAGTTGGACCGGGACAGCCCCGCGCGGTGAGCAGTTCTTC
CASSWTGTAPRGEQFF
>few|.|TRBV20-1|TRBJ1-1
TGCAGTGCTAGGATCTTGAACACTGAAGCTTTCTTT
CSARILNTEAFF
>.|.|TRBV20-1|TRBJ2-7
TGCAGTGCCTTCTGGGCAGGGACCTACGAGCAGTACTTC
CSAFWAGTYEQYF
>.|.|TRBV6-5|TRBJ1-2
TGTGCCAGCAGTTACCAACTACAGAAGAACTATGGCTACACCTTC
CASSYQLQKNYGYTF
>.|.|TRBV9|TRBJ2-2
TGTGCCAGCGGGGTAGGCGATCCGAACACCGGGGAGCTGTTTTTT
CASGVGDPNTGELFF
>.|.|TRBV20-1|TRBJ2-3
TGCAGTGCTAGAGACCCCCAGGGTGAAGATACGCAGTATTTT
CSARDPQGEDTQYF
>.|.|TRBV11-1|TRBJ2-3
TGTGCCAGCAGCTTAGGTGGTAGGGCAGGGCTATTCACGACGCAGTATTTT
CASSLGGRAGLFTTQYF
>.|TRBD1|TRBV12-3/TRBV12-4|TRBJ2-7
TGTGCCAGCAGTTTCCTACCGGGACAGGGGGCGCGAGAGCAGTACTTC
CASSFLPGQGAREQYF
>.|.|TRBV29-1|TRBJ1-1
TGCAGCGTTGATGTGGGGCAGGGGCCAGCTTTCTTT
CSVDVGQGPAFF
>few|.|TRBV7-9|TRBJ1-5
TGTGCCAGCAGCTTTGGGATGAGTATCCAGCCCCAGCATTTT
CASSFGMSIQPQHF
>few|.|TRBV20-1|TRBJ2-3
TGCAGTGCTCCTTCCCGCACAGATACGCAGTATTTT
CSAPSRTDTQYF
>.|TRBD2|TRBV5-1|TRBJ2-1
TGCGCCAGCAGCTTGCTTCACGGGAGGGCCTACAATGAGCAGTTCTTC
CASSLLHGRAYNEQFF
>few|TRBD1|TRBV3-1|TRBJ1-2
TGTGCCAGCAGCGAAACCGGGACAGGGGTCTATGGCTACACCTTC
CASSETGTGVYGYTF
>few|.|TRBV18|TRBJ1-1
TGTGCCAGCTCACCTATGGGGAGGACTGAAGCTTTCTTT
CASSPMGRTEAFF
>few|.|TRBV6-1|TRBJ2-1
TGTGCCAGCACTGACGGGGGAGCCTACAATGAGCAGTTCTTC
CASTDGGAYNEQFF
>.|.|TRBV12-5|TRBJ1-4
TGTGCTAGTGGTTTGAGCGGATCGGGAAAACTGTTTTTT
CASGLSGSGKLFF
>few|.|TRBV24-1|TRBJ2-3
TGTGCCACCAGTGATATCCTACCCGGAGGGCGAGGGTCCACAGATACGCAGTATTTT
CATSDILPGGRGSTDTQYF
>many|.|TRBV3-1|TRBJ1-1
TGTGCCAGCAGCACTACATTCGACACTGAAGCTTTCTTT
CASSTTFDTEAFF